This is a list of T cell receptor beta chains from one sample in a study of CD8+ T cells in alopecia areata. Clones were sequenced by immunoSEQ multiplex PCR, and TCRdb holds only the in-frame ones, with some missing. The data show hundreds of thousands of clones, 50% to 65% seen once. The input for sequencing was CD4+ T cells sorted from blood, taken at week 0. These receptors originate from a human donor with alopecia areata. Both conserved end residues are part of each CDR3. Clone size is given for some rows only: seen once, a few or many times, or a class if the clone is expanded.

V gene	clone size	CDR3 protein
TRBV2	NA	CASRDRGAGNTIYF
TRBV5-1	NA	CASSFVTSWETQYF
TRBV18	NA	CASSPDTGELFF
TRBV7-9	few	CASSFWENTEAFF
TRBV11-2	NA	CASRRLTRESTDTQYF
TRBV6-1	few	CASSGLFEDTEAFF
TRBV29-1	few	CSVEEWSMNTEAFF
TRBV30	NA	CAWRSTGRYEQYF
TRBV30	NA	CAWSAWSGSGNEQFF
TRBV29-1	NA	CSVPGAYNEQFF
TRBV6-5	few	CASRSGTAITF
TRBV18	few	CASSREGTEAFF
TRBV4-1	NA	CASIRDPGVNTEAFF